This TCR beta chain is from a study of blood T cell repertoires in COVID-19. Study in general: Samples came from the United States, Italy and Spain, spanning acute and convalescent COVID-19. T cells, B-cell-depleted T cells, or PBMCs supplied cDNA or gDNA.

The CDR3 sequence is 16 residues long. V dropped 2 bases and J dropped 6; count of bases not matched to a gene: 10. The germline V gene encodes CDR1 SEHNR and CDR2 FQNEAQ (reference sequence). While infection was still active, Seattle patients were enrolled and then followed longitudinally. Profiled with immunoSEQ multiplex PCR; TCRdb holds only in-frame clones, not every one. The data show 300,000 to 400,000 clones, with about 87% seen just once and roughly a tenth held by the top ten. The sample was peripheral blood. This rearrangement joins TRBV7-9 to TRBJ2-7, with TRBD1 matching over 10 bases. This sequence originates from a young man with COVID-19, enrolled during active disease. DNA for the CDR3: TGTGCCAGCAGCTTAACCTTTGGACAGGGGGGTTTCGAGCAGTACTTC. Translation: CASSLTFGQGGFEQYF.